The rows below give T cell receptor beta chains drawn from one sample of a study of post-analysis software for immune sequencing data. MiXCR, run by TCRdb on the PCR reads, gives a single entry per CDR3 protein. The data contain 650,000 to 850,000 distinct CDR3 sequences, around 46% of them singletons. The sequenced material came from blood. All receptors come from a girl aged 5-17 years with multiple sclerosis. Both conserved end residues are part of each CDR3. A D gene is named only where the DNA matches it firmly. Not every row has a clone size; where given, it reads once, few, many or a size class.

v_call: TRBV6-6
d_call: TRBD2
j_call: TRBJ2-1
clone_size: NA
cdr3_aa: CASSNLAGGPHNEQFF
cdr3_nt: TGTGCCAGCAGTAACCTAGCGGGAGGGCCTCACAATGAGCAGTTCTTC

v_call: TRBV5-6
d_call: NA
j_call: TRBJ2-1
clone_size: few
cdr3_aa: CASSLAGDVNEQFF
cdr3_nt: TGTGCCAGCAGCTTAGCCGGTGACGTCAATGAGCAGTTCTTC

v_call: TRBV6-6
d_call: TRBD2
j_call: TRBJ2-3
clone_size: many
cdr3_aa: CASRDGLAGDTDTQYF
cdr3_nt: TGTGCCAGCAGAGACGGACTAGCGGGAGACACAGATACGCAGTATTTT

v_call: TRBV7-2
d_call: TRBD2
j_call: TRBJ2-7
clone_size: NA
cdr3_aa: CASSLESGGSSYEQYF
cdr3_nt: TGTGCCAGCAGCTTAGAATCGGGGGGAAGCTCCTACGAGCAGTACTTC

v_call: TRBV9
d_call: TRBD2
j_call: TRBJ2-1
clone_size: NA
cdr3_aa: CASSVSGSKLDEQFF
cdr3_nt: TGTGCCAGCAGCGTTAGCGGGAGTAAGTTGGATGAGCAGTTCTTC

v_call: TRBV7-8
d_call: TRBD2
j_call: TRBJ2-3
clone_size: NA
cdr3_aa: CASSLEASGYRDTQYF
cdr3_nt: TGTGCCAGCAGCTTAGAGGCTAGCGGGTATAGAGATACGCAGTATTTT

v_call: TRBV5-1
d_call: NA
j_call: TRBJ1-5
clone_size: NA
cdr3_aa: CASSLDGFSNQPQHF
cdr3_nt: TGCGCCAGCAGCTTGGACGGATTTAGCAATCAGCCCCAGCATTTT

v_call: TRBV15
d_call: NA
j_call: TRBJ2-7
clone_size: few
cdr3_aa: CATSRDQGLGEQYF
cdr3_nt: TGTGCCACCAGCAGAGATCAGGGGCTTGGCGAGCAGTACTTC

v_call: TRBV5-1
d_call: TRBD1
j_call: TRBJ2-7
clone_size: NA
cdr3_aa: CASSLPGTGDHNRGSYEQYF
cdr3_nt: TGCGCCAGCAGCTTGCCCGGGACAGGGGATCACAATAGGGGTTCCTACGAGCAGTACTTC

v_call: TRBV9
d_call: NA
j_call: TRBJ1-1
clone_size: NA
cdr3_aa: CASSGGEHPVTEAFF
cdr3_nt: TGTGCCAGCAGCGGGGGGGAGCACCCAGTCACTGAAGCTTTCTTT

v_call: TRBV12-3/TRBV12-4
d_call: NA
j_call: TRBJ2-1
clone_size: few
cdr3_aa: CASSFILWGEGEQFF
cdr3_nt: TGTGCCAGCAGTTTTATTTTGTGGGGTGAGGGTGAGCAGTTCTTC

v_call: TRBV6-5
d_call: TRBD1
j_call: TRBJ2-7
clone_size: NA
cdr3_aa: CASSTGTGNCYEQYF
cdr3_nt: TGTGCCAGCAGTACCGGGACAGGAAACTGCTACGAGCAGTACTTC

v_call: TRBV12-3/TRBV12-4
d_call: TRBD2
j_call: TRBJ2-3
clone_size: NA
cdr3_aa: CASSFGVGGSQSSTDTQYF
cdr3_nt: TGTGCCAGCAGTTTTGGGGTTGGCGGGAGTCAATCTAGCACAGATACGCAGTATTTT

v_call: TRBV15
d_call: NA
j_call: TRBJ1-5
clone_size: NA
cdr3_aa: CATSRDRRGNQPQHF
cdr3_nt: TGTGCCACCAGCAGAGATCGTAGGGGTAATCAGCCCCAGCATTTT

v_call: TRBV5-6
d_call: NA
j_call: TRBJ2-7
clone_size: NA
cdr3_aa: CASSFPGAGFNEQYF
cdr3_nt: TGTGCCAGCAGCTTCCCCGGGGCAGGGTTCAACGAGCAGTACTTC

v_call: TRBV7-3
d_call: TRBD1
j_call: TRBJ2-3
clone_size: NA
cdr3_aa: CASSRRQGGTDTQYF
cdr3_nt: TGTGCCAGCAGCCGCCGACAGGGCGGGACAGATACGCAGTATTTT

v_call: TRBV28
d_call: NA
j_call: TRBJ2-7
clone_size: NA
cdr3_aa: CASSMPPRASTYEQYF
cdr3_nt: TGTGCCAGCAGCATGCCCCCCAGGGCCAGTACCTACGAGCAGTACTTC

v_call: TRBV29-1
d_call: NA
j_call: TRBJ1-2
clone_size: NA
cdr3_aa: CSARDTESYGYTF
cdr3_nt: TGCAGCGCACGGGACACCGAATCCTATGGCTACACCTTC

v_call: TRBV5-5
d_call: TRBD2
j_call: TRBJ2-1
clone_size: few
cdr3_aa: CASSRIAGGASGEQFF
cdr3_nt: TGTGCCAGCAGCCGTATAGCGGGTGGGGCATCCGGCGAGCAGTTCTTC

v_call: TRBV15
d_call: NA
j_call: TRBJ2-7
clone_size: few
cdr3_aa: CATSRDESPGFYEQYF
cdr3_nt: TGTGCCACCAGCAGAGACGAGTCACCCGGGTTCTACGAGCAGTACTTC

v_call: TRBV11-2
d_call: NA
j_call: TRBJ2-1
clone_size: few
cdr3_aa: CASSPRGGYEQFF
cdr3_nt: TGTGCCAGCAGCCCCAGAGGAGGGTATGAGCAGTTCTTC

v_call: TRBV20-1
d_call: NA
j_call: TRBJ1-5
clone_size: NA
cdr3_aa: CSATLPGGNQPQHF
cdr3_nt: TGCAGTGCTACCCTTCCAGGGGGCAATCAGCCCCAGCATTTT

v_call: TRBV12-3/TRBV12-4
d_call: TRBD1
j_call: TRBJ1-2
clone_size: NA
cdr3_aa: CASSPGQSRNGYTF
cdr3_nt: TGTGCCAGCAGTCCGGGACAGAGTCGGAATGGCTACACCTTC

v_call: TRBV6-4
d_call: NA
j_call: TRBJ1-2
clone_size: few
cdr3_aa: CASSSSVGAGYGYTF
cdr3_nt: TGTGCCAGCAGTTCCTCGGTAGGGGCTGGCTATGGCTACACCTTC

v_call: TRBV27
d_call: NA
j_call: TRBJ1-1
clone_size: NA
cdr3_aa: CASSATGQAFF
cdr3_nt: TGTGCCAGCAGCGCTACAGGGCAAGCTTTCTTT

v_call: TRBV7-9
d_call: NA
j_call: TRBJ2-1
clone_size: NA
cdr3_aa: CASSLGSPEQFF
cdr3_nt: TGTGCCAGCAGCTTAGGGTCCCCTGAGCAGTTCTTC

v_call: TRBV20-1
d_call: TRBD1
j_call: TRBJ2-3
clone_size: few
cdr3_aa: CSASQGDTQYF
cdr3_nt: TGCAGTGCGTCACAGGGGGATACGCAGTATTTT

v_call: TRBV20-1
d_call: NA
j_call: TRBJ1-5
clone_size: NA
cdr3_aa: CSALGGNQPQHF
cdr3_nt: TGCAGTGCTCTGGGGGGCAATCAGCCCCAGCATTTT

v_call: TRBV9
d_call: TRBD2
j_call: TRBJ2-1
clone_size: few
cdr3_aa: CASSGSGTSGETQFF
cdr3_nt: TGTGCCAGCAGCGGATCCGGGACTAGTGGAGAGACCCAGTTCTTC

v_call: TRBV29-1
d_call: TRBD1
j_call: TRBJ1-4
clone_size: once
cdr3_aa: CSVRDSPNEKLFF
cdr3_nt: TGCAGCGTACGGGACAGCCCTAATGAAAAACTGTTTTTT

v_call: TRBV27
d_call: TRBD1
j_call: TRBJ2-5
clone_size: once
cdr3_aa: CASSSRPGQGYGTQYF
cdr3_nt: TGTGCCAGCAGTTCAAGACCGGGACAGGGGTATGGGACCCAGTACTTC

v_call: TRBV15
d_call: NA
j_call: TRBJ1-2
clone_size: few
cdr3_aa: CATSSGAGYGYTF
cdr3_nt: TGTGCCACCAGCAGTGGGGCGGGCTATGGCTACACCTTC

v_call: TRBV2
d_call: TRBD2
j_call: TRBJ2-5
clone_size: few
cdr3_aa: CASSPPSGTQETQYF
cdr3_nt: TGTGCCAGCAGTCCACCGAGCGGGACCCAAGAGACCCAGTACTTC

v_call: TRBV20-1
d_call: TRBD2
j_call: TRBJ2-7
clone_size: NA
cdr3_aa: CSARQAGGYEQYF
cdr3_nt: TGCAGTGCTAGACAAGCGGGAGGCTACGAGCAGTACTTC

v_call: TRBV5-1
d_call: NA
j_call: TRBJ1-5
clone_size: NA
cdr3_aa: CASSAGTLGSNQPQHF
cdr3_nt: TGCGCCAGCAGCGCCGGGACCCTGGGTAGCAATCAGCCCCAGCATTTT

v_call: TRBV4-2
d_call: NA
j_call: TRBJ2-1
clone_size: NA
cdr3_aa: CASSPADRTSYNEQFF
cdr3_nt: TGTGCCAGCAGCCCGGCGGACCGAACCTCCTACAATGAGCAGTTCTTC

v_call: TRBV18
d_call: TRBD2
j_call: TRBJ2-1
clone_size: few
cdr3_aa: CASSHPSGRWDNEQFF
cdr3_nt: TGTGCCAGCTCGCACCCAAGCGGGAGATGGGACAATGAGCAGTTCTTC

v_call: TRBV7-9
d_call: TRBD2
j_call: TRBJ2-3
clone_size: NA
cdr3_aa: CASSFPSGRAIHTQYF
cdr3_nt: TGTGCCAGCAGCTTCCCTAGCGGGAGGGCCATACATACGCAGTATTTT

v_call: TRBV7-6
d_call: NA
j_call: TRBJ2-6
clone_size: NA
cdr3_aa: CASSLGVAGANVLTF
cdr3_nt: TGTGCCAGCAGCTTAGGGGTTGCTGGGGCCAACGTCCTGACTTTC

v_call: TRBV12-3/TRBV12-4
d_call: NA
j_call: TRBJ1-4
clone_size: NA
cdr3_aa: CASGTIRHLPQEKLFF
cdr3_nt: TGTGCCAGCGGGACCATACGCCACCTCCCCCAAGAAAAACTGTTTTTT